Sequencing of this T cell receptor (beta chain) was carried out in a study of T-cell reconstitution after alpha-beta-depleted transplantation in children. Notes on this clonotype: Germline and junction disagree at one end, which may indicate a read error.

Preparation of the TCRbeta library used unique molecular identifiers. TCRdb re-called the PCR reads with MiXCR, one entry per CDR3 protein. Among around 240,000 distinct CDR3 sequences, approximately 9.7% were seen once, and the ten largest hold approximately 5%. The CDR3 covers 17 residues. Germline V gene sequence: CDR1 LGHDT, CDR2 YNNKEL (reference sequence). The origin of this receptor is a human donor who donated a stem cell graft to a child with SCID. The sequences come from PBMCs from the stem cell graft donor, collected from the stem cell graft. The rearrangement joins TRBV3-1 to TRBJ2-2; TRBD1 matches 7 bases. The CDR3 DNA reads TGTGCCAGCTGCCAGACGCCGGCCTGGGACAGCACCGGGGAGCTGTTTTTT. This codes for CASCQTPAWDSTGELFF.